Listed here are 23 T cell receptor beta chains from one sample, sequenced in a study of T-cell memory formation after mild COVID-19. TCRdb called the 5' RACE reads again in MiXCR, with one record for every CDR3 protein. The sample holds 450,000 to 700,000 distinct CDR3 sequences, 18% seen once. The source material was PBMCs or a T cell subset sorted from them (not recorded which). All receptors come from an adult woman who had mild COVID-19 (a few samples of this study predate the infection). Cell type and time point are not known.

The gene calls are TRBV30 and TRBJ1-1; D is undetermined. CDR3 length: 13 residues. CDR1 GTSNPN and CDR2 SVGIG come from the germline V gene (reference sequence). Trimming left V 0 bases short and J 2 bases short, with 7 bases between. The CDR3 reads CAWSVGSNTEAFF. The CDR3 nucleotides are TGTGCCTGGAGTGTAGGGTCAAACACTGAAGCTTTCTTT.

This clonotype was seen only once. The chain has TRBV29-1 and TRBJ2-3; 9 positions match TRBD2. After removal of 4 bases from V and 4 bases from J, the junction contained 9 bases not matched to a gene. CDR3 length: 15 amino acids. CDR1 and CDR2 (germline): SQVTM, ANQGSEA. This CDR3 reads CSVASSSGTSDTQYF. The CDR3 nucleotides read TGCAGCGTTGCCTCTTCTAGCGGGACCTCAGATACGCAGTATTTT.

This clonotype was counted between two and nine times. The CDR3 loop is CASTNPRVWDSGNTIYF. CDR3 sequence (DNA): TGTGCCAGCACTAACCCTAGGGTCTGGGACTCTGGAAACACCATATATTTT. The V and J genes are TRBV12-3 or TRBV12-4 and TRBJ1-3; D unresolved. V was trimmed by 7 bases and J by 0 bases, leaving 19 bases between them. This CDR3 is built from 17 residues.

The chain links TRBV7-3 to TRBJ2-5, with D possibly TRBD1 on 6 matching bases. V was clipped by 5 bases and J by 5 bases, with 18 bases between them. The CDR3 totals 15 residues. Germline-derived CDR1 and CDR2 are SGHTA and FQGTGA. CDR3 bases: TGTGCCAGCAGCCACAGCAGGGGCGTGATGGAGACCCAGTACTTC. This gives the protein CASSHSRGVMETQYF.

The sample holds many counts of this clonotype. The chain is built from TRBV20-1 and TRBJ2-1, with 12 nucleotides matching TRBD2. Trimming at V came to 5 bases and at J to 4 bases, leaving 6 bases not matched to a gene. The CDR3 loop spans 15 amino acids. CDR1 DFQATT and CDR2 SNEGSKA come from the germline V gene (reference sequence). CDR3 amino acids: CSAPGGLAGYNEQFF. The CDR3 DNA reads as TGCAGTGCTCCGGGTGGACTAGCGGGGTACAATGAGCAGTTCTTC.

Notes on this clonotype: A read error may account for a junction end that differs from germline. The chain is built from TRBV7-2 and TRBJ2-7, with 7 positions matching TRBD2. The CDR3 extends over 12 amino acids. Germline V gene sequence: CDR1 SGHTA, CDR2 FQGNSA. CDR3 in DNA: TGTGCCAGCAGCTTGGACGGGGGGAGTAGATTCTTC. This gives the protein CASSLDGGSRFF.

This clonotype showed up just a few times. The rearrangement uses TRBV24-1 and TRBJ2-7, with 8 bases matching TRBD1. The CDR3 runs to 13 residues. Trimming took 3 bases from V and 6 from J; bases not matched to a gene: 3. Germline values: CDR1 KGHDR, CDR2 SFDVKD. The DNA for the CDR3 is TGTGCCACCAGTGATCCACAGGGGGTCGAGCAGTACTTC. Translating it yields CATSDPQGVEQYF.

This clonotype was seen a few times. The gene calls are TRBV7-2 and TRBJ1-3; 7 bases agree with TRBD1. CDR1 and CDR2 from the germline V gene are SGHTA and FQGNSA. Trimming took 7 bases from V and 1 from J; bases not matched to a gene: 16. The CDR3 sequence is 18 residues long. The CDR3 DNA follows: TGTGCCAGCACCAGGGGGTTAGGGGTCGGTGATTCTGGAAACACCATATATTTT. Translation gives CASTRGLGVGDSGNTIYF. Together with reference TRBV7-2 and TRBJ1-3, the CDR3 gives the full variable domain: GAGVSQSPSNKVTEKGKDVELRCDPISGHTALYWYRQSLGQGLEFLIYFQGNSAPDKSGLPSDRFSAERTGGSVSTLTIQRTQQEDSAVYLCASTRGLGVGDSGNTIYFGEGSWLTVV.

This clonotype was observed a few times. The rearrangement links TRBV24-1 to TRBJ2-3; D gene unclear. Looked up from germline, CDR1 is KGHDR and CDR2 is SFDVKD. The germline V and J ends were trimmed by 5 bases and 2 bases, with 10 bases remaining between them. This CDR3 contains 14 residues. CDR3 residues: CATSAPGDTDTQYF. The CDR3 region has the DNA TGTGCCACCAGTGCCCCCGGAGACACAGATACGCAGTATTTT.

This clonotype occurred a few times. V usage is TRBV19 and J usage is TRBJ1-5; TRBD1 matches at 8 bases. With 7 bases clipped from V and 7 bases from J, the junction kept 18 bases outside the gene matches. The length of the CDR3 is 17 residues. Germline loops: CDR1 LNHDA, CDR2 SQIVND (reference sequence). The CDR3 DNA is TGTGCCAGTACCCATCCAGGGGGCGCGATGTCTGGCCAGCCCCAGCATTTT. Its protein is CASTHPGGAMSGQPQHF.

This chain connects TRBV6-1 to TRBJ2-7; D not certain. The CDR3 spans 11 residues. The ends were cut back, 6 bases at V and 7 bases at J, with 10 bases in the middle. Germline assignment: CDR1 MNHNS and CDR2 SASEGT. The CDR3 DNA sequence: TGTGCCAGCAGCCGGTTAAGGGAGCAGTACTTC. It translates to CASSRLREQYF.

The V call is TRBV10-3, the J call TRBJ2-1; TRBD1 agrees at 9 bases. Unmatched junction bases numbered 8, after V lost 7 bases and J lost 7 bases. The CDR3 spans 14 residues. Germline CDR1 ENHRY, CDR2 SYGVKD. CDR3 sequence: CAINNGQGINEQFF. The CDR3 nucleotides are TGTGCCATCAATAACGGACAGGGGATAAATGAGCAGTTCTTC.

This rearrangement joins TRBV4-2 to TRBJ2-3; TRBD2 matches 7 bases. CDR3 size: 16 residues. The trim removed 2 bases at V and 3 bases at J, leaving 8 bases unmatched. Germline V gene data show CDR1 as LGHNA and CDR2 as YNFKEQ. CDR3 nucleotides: TGTGCCAGCAGCCAACCCAGCGGGGCGGAGACAGATACGCAGTATTTT. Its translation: CASSQPSGAETDTQYF.

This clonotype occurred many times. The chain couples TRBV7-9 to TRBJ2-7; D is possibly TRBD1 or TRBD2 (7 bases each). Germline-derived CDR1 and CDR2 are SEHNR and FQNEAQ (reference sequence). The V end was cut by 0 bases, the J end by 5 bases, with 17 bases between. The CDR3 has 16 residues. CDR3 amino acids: CASSLAQGGAGNEQYF. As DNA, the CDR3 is TGTGCCAGCAGCTTAGCGCAGGGGGGGGCAGGAAACGAGCAGTACTTC.

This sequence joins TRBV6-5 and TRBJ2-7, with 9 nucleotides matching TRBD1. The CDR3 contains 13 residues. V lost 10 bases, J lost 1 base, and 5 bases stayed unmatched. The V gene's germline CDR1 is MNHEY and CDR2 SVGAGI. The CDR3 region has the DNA TGTGCCACCGGGACAGGGAATTCCTACGAGCAGTACTTC. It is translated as CATGTGNSYEQYF.

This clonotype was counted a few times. CDR3 bases: TGTGCCAGCAGCCAAACAGGGGACGAAGCCACTGAAGCTTTCTTT. It yields the protein CASSQTGDEATEAFF. The chain recombines TRBV16 with TRBJ1-1; 7 bases are shared with TRBD1. Trimming at V came to 2 bases and at J to 4 bases, leaving 7 bases not matched to a gene. The CDR3 runs to 15 residues. The germline CDR1 and CDR2 sequences are KGHSY and FQNENV.

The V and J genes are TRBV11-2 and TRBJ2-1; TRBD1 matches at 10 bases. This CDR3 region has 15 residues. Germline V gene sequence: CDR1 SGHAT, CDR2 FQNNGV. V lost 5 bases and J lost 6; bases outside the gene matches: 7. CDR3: CASSPDRGLFNEQFF. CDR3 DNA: TGTGCCAGCAGCCCTGACAGGGGGCTTTTCAATGAGCAGTTCTTC.

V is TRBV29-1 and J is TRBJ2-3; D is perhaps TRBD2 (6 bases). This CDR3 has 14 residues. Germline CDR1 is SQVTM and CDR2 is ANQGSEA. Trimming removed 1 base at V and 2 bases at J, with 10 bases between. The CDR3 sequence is CSVEAGVTTDTQYF. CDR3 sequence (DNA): TGCAGCGTTGAAGCGGGAGTTACCACAGATACGCAGTATTTT.

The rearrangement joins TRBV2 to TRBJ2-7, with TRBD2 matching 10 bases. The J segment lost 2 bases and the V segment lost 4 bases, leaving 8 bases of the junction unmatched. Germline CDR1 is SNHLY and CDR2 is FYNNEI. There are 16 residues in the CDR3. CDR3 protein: CASSVTGTSVPYEQYF. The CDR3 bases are TGTGCCAGCAGTGTTACCGGGACTAGCGTCCCCTACGAGCAGTACTTC.

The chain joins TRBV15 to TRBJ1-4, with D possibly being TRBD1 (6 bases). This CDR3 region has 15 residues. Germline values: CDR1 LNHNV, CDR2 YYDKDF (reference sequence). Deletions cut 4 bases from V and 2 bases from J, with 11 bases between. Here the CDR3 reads CATSIDRKTNEKLFF. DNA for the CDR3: TGTGCCACCAGCATTGACAGGAAGACTAATGAAAAACTGTTTTTT. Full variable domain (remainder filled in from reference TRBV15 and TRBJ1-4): DAMVIQNPRYQVTQFGKPVTLSCSQTLNHNVMYWYQQKSSQAPKLLFHYYDKDFNNEADTPDNFQSRRPNTSFCFLDIRSPGLGDTAMYLCATSIDRKTNEKLFFGSGTQLSVL.

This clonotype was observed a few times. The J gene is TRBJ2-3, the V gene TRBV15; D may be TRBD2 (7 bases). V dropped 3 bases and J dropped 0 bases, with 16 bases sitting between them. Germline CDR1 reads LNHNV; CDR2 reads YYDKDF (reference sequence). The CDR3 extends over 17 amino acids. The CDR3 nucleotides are TGTGCCACCAGCAGTATGTTGGGGGGGCTCAGCACAGATACGCAGTATTTT. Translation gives CATSSMLGGLSTDTQYF.

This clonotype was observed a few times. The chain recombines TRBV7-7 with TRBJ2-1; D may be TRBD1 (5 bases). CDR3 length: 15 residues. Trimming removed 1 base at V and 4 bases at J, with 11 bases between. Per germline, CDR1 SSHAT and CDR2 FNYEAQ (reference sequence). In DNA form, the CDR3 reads TGTGCCAGCAGCTTAGGAACAGGACCTTACAATGAGCAGTTCTTC. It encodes CASSLGTGPYNEQFF.

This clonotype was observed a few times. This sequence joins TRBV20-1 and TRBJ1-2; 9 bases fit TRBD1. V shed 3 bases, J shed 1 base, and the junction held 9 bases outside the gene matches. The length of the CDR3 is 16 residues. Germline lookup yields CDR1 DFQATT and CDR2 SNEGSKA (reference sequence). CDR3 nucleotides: TGCAGTGCTAGGGCTACGGGACAGGGCCTTAACTATGGCTACACCTTC. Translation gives CSARATGQGLNYGYTF.